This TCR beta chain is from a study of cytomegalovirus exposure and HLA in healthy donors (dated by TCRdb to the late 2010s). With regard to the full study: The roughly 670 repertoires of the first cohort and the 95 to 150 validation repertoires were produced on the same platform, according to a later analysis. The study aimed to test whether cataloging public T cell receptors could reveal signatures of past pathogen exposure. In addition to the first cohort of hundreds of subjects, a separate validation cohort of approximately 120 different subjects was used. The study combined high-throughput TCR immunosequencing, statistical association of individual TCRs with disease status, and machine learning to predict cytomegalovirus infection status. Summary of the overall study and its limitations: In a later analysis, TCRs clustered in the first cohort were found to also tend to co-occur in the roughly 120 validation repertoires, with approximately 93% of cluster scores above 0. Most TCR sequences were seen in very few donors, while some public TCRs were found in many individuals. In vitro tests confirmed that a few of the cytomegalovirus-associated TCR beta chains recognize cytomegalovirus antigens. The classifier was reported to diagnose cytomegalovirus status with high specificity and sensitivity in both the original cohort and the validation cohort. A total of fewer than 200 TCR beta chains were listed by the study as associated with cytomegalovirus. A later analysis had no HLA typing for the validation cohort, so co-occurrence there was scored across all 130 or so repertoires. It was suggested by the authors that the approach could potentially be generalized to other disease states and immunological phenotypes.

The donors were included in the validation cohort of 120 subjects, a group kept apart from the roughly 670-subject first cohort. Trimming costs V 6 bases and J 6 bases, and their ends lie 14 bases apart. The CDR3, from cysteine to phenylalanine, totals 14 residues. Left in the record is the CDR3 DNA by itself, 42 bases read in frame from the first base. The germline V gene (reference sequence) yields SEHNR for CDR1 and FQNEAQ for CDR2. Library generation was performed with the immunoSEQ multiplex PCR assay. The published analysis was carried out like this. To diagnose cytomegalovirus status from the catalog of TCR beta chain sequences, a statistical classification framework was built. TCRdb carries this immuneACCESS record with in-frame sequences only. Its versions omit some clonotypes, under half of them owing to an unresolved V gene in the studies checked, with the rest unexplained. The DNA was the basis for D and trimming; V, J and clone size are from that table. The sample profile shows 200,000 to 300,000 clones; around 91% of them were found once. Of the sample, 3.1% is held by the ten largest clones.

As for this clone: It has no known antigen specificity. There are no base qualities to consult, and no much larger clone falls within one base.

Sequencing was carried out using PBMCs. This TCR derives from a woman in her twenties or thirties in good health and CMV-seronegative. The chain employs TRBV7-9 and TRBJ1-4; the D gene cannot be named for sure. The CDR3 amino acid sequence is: CASRGRSVHEKLFF. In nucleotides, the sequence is TGTGCCAGCAGAGGACGCAGTGTTCATGAAAAACTGTTTTTT.